This is a list of T cell receptor beta chains from one sample in a study of shared clonotypes between healthy human individuals. This table comes from immunoSEQ multiplex PCR, and its TCRdb copy is limited to in-frame clones, with some not included. The sample has some 1,900,000 clones; less than 95% are singletons. Sequenced input: naive CD8+ T cells sorted from blood. The receptor set was obtained from a young man in good health. Each CDR3 is given with its conserved first and last residue. The D gene is left open where the match is weak. A row's size may be missing; if present it is once, few, many or a size class.

clone size: .
J gene: TRBJ2-7
D gene: .
V gene: TRBV28
CDR3 DNA: TGTGCCAGCAGCCCACCATTGGACGAGCAGTACTTC
CDR3 protein: CASSPPLDEQYF

clone size: .
J gene: TRBJ1-1
D gene: .
V gene: TRBV9
CDR3 DNA: TGTGCCAGCAGCGTAGAGGGGTTCACTGAAGCTTTCTTT
CDR3 protein: CASSVEGFTEAFF

clone size: .
J gene: TRBJ1-5
D gene: .
V gene: TRBV27
CDR3 DNA: TGTGCCAGCAGTACTCTTGACAAATCTAGGCCCCAGCATTTT
CDR3 protein: CASSTLDKSRPQHF

clone size: .
J gene: TRBJ1-6
D gene: .
V gene: TRBV4-1
CDR3 DNA: TGCGCCAGCAGCCAATCGACAGTAGTTAATTCACCCCTCCACTTT
CDR3 protein: CASSQSTVVNSPLHF

clone size: .
J gene: TRBJ1-2
D gene: TRBD1
V gene: TRBV4-1
CDR3 DNA: TGCGCCAGCAGTCCGACAGGACAGGGTAACTATGGCTACACCTTC
CDR3 protein: CASSPTGQGNYGYTF

clone size: once
J gene: TRBJ2-3
D gene: .
V gene: TRBV4-3
CDR3 DNA: TGCGCCAGCAGCCCGGAAGGGGCAGATACGCAGTATTTT
CDR3 protein: CASSPEGADTQYF

clone size: .
J gene: TRBJ2-2
D gene: TRBD2
V gene: TRBV4-3
CDR3 DNA: TGCGCCAGCAGCTCAGACCGGGAGGCATACACCGGGGAGCTGTTTTTT
CDR3 protein: CASSSDREAYTGELFF

clone size: .
J gene: TRBJ2-5
D gene: .
V gene: TRBV14
CDR3 DNA: TGTGCCAGCAGCCAAGACCTGGGTGGGGAGACCCAGTACTTC
CDR3 protein: CASSQDLGGETQYF

clone size: .
J gene: TRBJ2-7
D gene: .
V gene: TRBV13
CDR3 DNA: TGTGCCAGCAGCTCCCACGGGAACTACGAGCAGTACTTC
CDR3 protein: CASSSHGNYEQYF

clone size: .
J gene: TRBJ2-1
D gene: TRBD1
V gene: TRBV28
CDR3 DNA: TGTGCCAGCCTCGGGACAGGGTCGCGAAATGAGCAGTTCTTC
CDR3 protein: CASLGTGSRNEQFF

clone size: .
J gene: TRBJ1-5
D gene: .
V gene: TRBV19
CDR3 DNA: TGTGCCAGTAGTATAGGGGACGTGAGCAATCAGCCCCAGCATTTT
CDR3 protein: CASSIGDVSNQPQHF

clone size: .
J gene: TRBJ2-3
D gene: TRBD2
V gene: TRBV27
CDR3 DNA: TGTGCCAGCAGTTTGGGGGGGGTGGCAGATACGCAGTATTTT
CDR3 protein: CASSLGGVADTQYF

clone size: .
J gene: TRBJ2-1
D gene: TRBD2
V gene: TRBV9
CDR3 DNA: TGTGCCAGCAGCGTGACAGTACGCGGGGGGGCCTCCTACAATGAGCAGTTCTTC
CDR3 protein: CASSVTVRGGASYNEQFF

clone size: .
J gene: TRBJ1-2
D gene: TRBD1
V gene: TRBV29-1
CDR3 DNA: TGCAGCGTTGATGAGGGACAGGGGGTGTCCAATGGCTACACCTTC
CDR3 protein: CSVDEGQGVSNGYTF

clone size: .
J gene: TRBJ1-6
D gene: .
V gene: TRBV9
CDR3 DNA: TGTGCCAGCAGCCCATTAGGGGACCCCTATAATTCACCCCTCCACTTT
CDR3 protein: CASSPLGDPYNSPLHF

clone size: once
J gene: TRBJ2-7
D gene: TRBD2
V gene: TRBV27
CDR3 DNA: TGTGCCAGCAGTTTATCGGCTAGCGGGCCCACTGACGAGCAGTACTTC
CDR3 protein: CASSLSASGPTDEQYF

clone size: .
J gene: TRBJ2-1
D gene: .
V gene: TRBV28
CDR3 DNA: TGTGCCAGCAGTTTTACCAGGGCCTACTACAATGAGCAGTTCTTC
CDR3 protein: CASSFTRAYYNEQFF

clone size: .
J gene: TRBJ1-4
D gene: .
V gene: TRBV30
CDR3 DNA: TGTGCCTGGAGTCCGGACGGATATGAAAAACTGTTTTTT
CDR3 protein: CAWSPDGYEKLFF

clone size: .
J gene: TRBJ2-7
D gene: .
V gene: TRBV11-2
CDR3 DNA: TGTGCCAGCAGCTTCGAGAGGGGTTACGAGCAGTACTTC
CDR3 protein: CASSFERGYEQYF

clone size: .
J gene: TRBJ2-2
D gene: TRBD2
V gene: TRBV13
CDR3 DNA: TGTGCCAGCAGCACACTAGCGGAGAACACCGGGGAGCTGTTTTTT
CDR3 protein: CASSTLAENTGELFF

clone size: .
J gene: TRBJ2-1
D gene: .
V gene: TRBV4-3
CDR3 DNA: TGCGCCAGCAGCCAAGAGGTGAACTGGGCCTACAATGAGCAGTTCTTC
CDR3 protein: CASSQEVNWAYNEQFF

clone size: .
J gene: TRBJ1-1
D gene: .
V gene: TRBV4-1
CDR3 DNA: TGCGCCAGCAGCTCAACGACAGCCGCAGCGGTAGACACTGAAGCTTTCTTT
CDR3 protein: CASSSTTAAAVDTEAFF

clone size: .
J gene: TRBJ2-7
D gene: .
V gene: TRBV5-1
CDR3 DNA: TGCGCCAGCAGCTTAGGGAATACCTACGAGCAGTACTTC
CDR3 protein: CASSLGNTYEQYF

clone size: once
J gene: TRBJ2-7
D gene: .
V gene: TRBV27
CDR3 DNA: TGTGCCAGCAGAGGGAAGGGTTCGAACGAGCAGTACTTC
CDR3 protein: CASRGKGSNEQYF

clone size: .
J gene: TRBJ2-5
D gene: .
V gene: TRBV6-1
CDR3 DNA: TGTGCCAGCATCGAGGGAGTAGGGGGAGAGACCCAGTACTTC
CDR3 protein: CASIEGVGGETQYF

clone size: .
J gene: TRBJ2-7
D gene: .
V gene: TRBV7-6
CDR3 DNA: TGTGCCAGCAGCTTATCAGAGGGTAGCATCTACGAGCAGTACTTC
CDR3 protein: CASSLSEGSIYEQYF

clone size: .
J gene: TRBJ1-1
D gene: TRBD1
V gene: TRBV13
CDR3 DNA: TGTGCCAGCAGCTTCAGGGGGGGCACTGAAGCTTTCTTT
CDR3 protein: CASSFRGGTEAFF

clone size: .
J gene: TRBJ2-7
D gene: .
V gene: TRBV7-9
CDR3 DNA: TGTGCCAGCAGCTCAGGCCTAGCCAGCTCCTACGAGCAGTACTTC
CDR3 protein: CASSSGLASSYEQYF

clone size: .
J gene: TRBJ1-2
D gene: .
V gene: TRBV28
CDR3 DNA: TGTGCCAGCAGTCTCAACCTAGGGGGATATGGCTACACCTTC
CDR3 protein: CASSLNLGGYGYTF

clone size: .
J gene: TRBJ2-7
D gene: .
V gene: TRBV11-2
CDR3 DNA: TGTGCCAGCAGTATCATAACGGGCGACGAGCAGTACTTC
CDR3 protein: CASSIITGDEQYF

clone size: .
J gene: TRBJ1-3
D gene: .
V gene: TRBV2
CDR3 DNA: TGTGCCAGCAGTGAACCGAGGACTGGAAACACCATATATTTT
CDR3 protein: CASSEPRTGNTIYF

clone size: .
J gene: TRBJ1-2
D gene: TRBD1
V gene: TRBV9
CDR3 DNA: TGTGCCAGCAGCGCTGAGGGACAGCCTCTTGGCTACACCTTC
CDR3 protein: CASSAEGQPLGYTF

clone size: .
J gene: TRBJ1-4
D gene: TRBD1
V gene: TRBV29-1
CDR3 DNA: TGCAGCGCCAGCTCACAGGGGAATAATGAAAAACTGTTTTTT
CDR3 protein: CSASSQGNNEKLFF

clone size: .
J gene: TRBJ2-7
D gene: .
V gene: TRBV19
CDR3 DNA: TGTGCCAGTAGTATAGCGTTCGGGAAGGGCTACGAGCAGTACTTC
CDR3 protein: CASSIAFGKGYEQYF

clone size: .
J gene: TRBJ2-1
D gene: TRBD2
V gene: TRBV18
CDR3 DNA: TGTGCCAGCTCACCACCGACTAGCGGGAGGGCCAATGGTGAGCAGTTCTTC
CDR3 protein: CASSPPTSGRANGEQFF

clone size: .
J gene: TRBJ2-5
D gene: .
V gene: TRBV10-1
CDR3 DNA: TGCGCCAGCAGACAGGGACAAGAGACCCAGTACTTC
CDR3 protein: CASRQGQETQYF

clone size: .
J gene: TRBJ2-7
D gene: TRBD2
V gene: TRBV13
CDR3 DNA: TGTGCCAGCAGCAACGGACTAGCGGGAGGCGAGTCGAGCTACGAGCAGTACTTC
CDR3 protein: CASSNGLAGGESSYEQYF

clone size: .
J gene: TRBJ1-1
D gene: TRBD1
V gene: TRBV9
CDR3 DNA: TGTGCCAGCAGGGGACAGGGCAACACTGAAGCTTTCTTT
CDR3 protein: CASRGQGNTEAFF

clone size: .
J gene: TRBJ2-7
D gene: TRBD1
V gene: TRBV6-6
CDR3 DNA: TGTGCCACCGGGACAGGCTACTACGAGCAGTACTTC
CDR3 protein: CATGTGYYEQYF

clone size: .
J gene: TRBJ2-7
D gene: .
V gene: TRBV6-5
CDR3 DNA: TGTGCCAGCAGAGAGTCCAACGAGCAGTACTTC
CDR3 protein: CASRESNEQYF

clone size: .
J gene: TRBJ1-6
D gene: .
V gene: TRBV2
CDR3 DNA: TGTGCCAGCATCCAAGCCGGGGGGCGCTGGGAATATAATTCACCCCTCCACTTT
CDR3 protein: CASIQAGGRWEYNSPLHF

clone size: .
J gene: TRBJ2-1
D gene: TRBD2
V gene: TRBV29-1
CDR3 DNA: TGCAGCGCCGGACTAGCGGGGAGGGGGCAGTTCTTC
CDR3 protein: CSAGLAGRGQFF

clone size: .
J gene: TRBJ1-6
D gene: .
V gene: TRBV2
CDR3 DNA: TGTGCCAGCAGTGAAGCGCCTTCACCCCTCCACTTT
CDR3 protein: CASSEAPSPLHF

clone size: .
J gene: TRBJ2-7
D gene: .
V gene: TRBV27
CDR3 DNA: TGTGCCAGCAGTTTTAGGCCGACAGCCCCCGGCCGGATGGCCTACGAGCAGTACTTC
CDR3 protein: CASSFRPTAPGRMAYEQYF

clone size: .
J gene: TRBJ2-3
D gene: .
V gene: TRBV4-3
CDR3 DNA: TGCGCCAGCAGCCAAGATCTTGCGGAGGGCCTGGTGTATTTT
CDR3 protein: CASSQDLAEGLVYF

clone size: .
J gene: TRBJ2-1
D gene: .
V gene: TRBV5-4
CDR3 DNA: TGTGCCAGCAGCTTAGAACTAGGTTCTTACAATGAGCAGTTCTTC
CDR3 protein: CASSLELGSYNEQFF

clone size: .
J gene: TRBJ1-1
D gene: TRBD1
V gene: TRBV19
CDR3 DNA: TGTGCCAGTACCCTGGGGACAGGGGGGAGCACTGAAGCTTTCTTT
CDR3 protein: CASTLGTGGSTEAFF

clone size: .
J gene: TRBJ1-4
D gene: TRBD1
V gene: TRBV6-4
CDR3 DNA: TGTGCCAGCAGTCCCGGGACAGGGGCAACTAATGAAAAACTGTTTTTT
CDR3 protein: CASSPGTGATNEKLFF

clone size: .
J gene: TRBJ2-6
D gene: .
V gene: TRBV30
CDR3 DNA: TGTGCCTGCGATGGGGGGTCCTTTCACTCTGGGGCCAACGTCCTGACTTTC
CDR3 protein: CACDGGSFHSGANVLTF

clone size: .
J gene: TRBJ2-1
D gene: TRBD2
V gene: TRBV2
CDR3 DNA: TGTGCCAGCAGACACAATTGGGGACTAGCGGGCACATACAATGAGCAGTTCTTC
CDR3 protein: CASRHNWGLAGTYNEQFF

clone size: .
J gene: TRBJ1-2
D gene: .
V gene: TRBV27
CDR3 DNA: TGTGCCAGCAGTTTAAGCCGGCAGATTACCTATGGCTACACCTTC
CDR3 protein: CASSLSRQITYGYTF